This T cell receptor (beta chain) was recovered during a study of cytomegalovirus exposure and HLA in healthy donors. Study-level points and caveats: The authors reported that TCR beta sequences could predict HLA-A and HLA-B alleles. These predictions were accurate for most subjects in the first cohort. The likely origin of a cluster of highly shared sequence variants was a sequencing artifact.

Primers: 60 Vbeta forward and 13 Jbeta reverse. Here immunoSEQ multiplex PCR was the method, and the copy in TCRdb shows in-frame clones only, minus some. The sample carries around 120,000 clones, 80% to 90% recorded once. Notes on this clone: Its antigen is undetermined.

The TCR sequence derives from a man aged 50-59 years in good health and CMV-seronegative. Sequencing was performed on PBMCs.

DNA of the CDR3: TGTGCCAGCAGTGAAGGCAGGGTCTTGCTCCAAGAGACCCAGTACTTC. The encoded protein is CASSEGRVLLQETQYF. The chain recombines TRBV6-1 with TRBJ2-5, with D perhaps TRBD1 (5 bases). The V gene lost 1 base and the J gene lost 1 base, with 13 bases spanning the gap. This CDR3 has 16 amino acids. Germline V gene data show CDR1 as MNHNS and CDR2 as SASEGT.